This T cell receptor beta chain was identified in a study of OX40 agonist ivuxolimab in advanced cancers. Measured with immunoSEQ multiplex PCR; TCRdb has only the in-frame clones, and not every one. The data contain about 24,000 clones, roughly 84% of them singletons. The source is an adult with an advanced solid tumor such as melanoma, head and neck, liver or kidney cancer. Sample: CD4+ or CD8+ T cells sorted from blood, taken in a trial of the OX40 agonist ivuxolimab.

The CDR3 region is CASSTGDRLANSPLHF. The CDR3 region has the DNA TGTGCCAGTAGTACAGGGGACAGGTTAGCTAATTCACCCCTCCACTTT. V usage is TRBV19 and J usage is TRBJ1-6, with TRBD1 matching over 8 bases. Germline CDR1 LNHDA, CDR2 SQIVND (reference sequence). The CDR3 has 16 residues. Germline trimming cut 4 bases from V and 6 bases from J; bases unmatched to any gene: 8.